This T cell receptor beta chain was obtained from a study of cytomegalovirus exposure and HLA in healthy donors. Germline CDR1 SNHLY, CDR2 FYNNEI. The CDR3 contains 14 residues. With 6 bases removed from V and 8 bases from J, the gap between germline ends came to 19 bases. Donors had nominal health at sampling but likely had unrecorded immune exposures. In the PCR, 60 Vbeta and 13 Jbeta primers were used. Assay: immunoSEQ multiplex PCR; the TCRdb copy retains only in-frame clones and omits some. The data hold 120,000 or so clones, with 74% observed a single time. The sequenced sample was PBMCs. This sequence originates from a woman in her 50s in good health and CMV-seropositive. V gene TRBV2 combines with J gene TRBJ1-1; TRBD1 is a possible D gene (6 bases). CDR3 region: CASSETGISAEAFF. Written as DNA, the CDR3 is TGTGCCAGCAGCGAAACAGGGATAAGCGCCGAAGCTTTCTTT.